Presented here are 15 T cell receptor beta chains from one specimen sequenced in a study of T cells in Graves' hyperthyroidism and ophthalmopathy (dated by TCRdb to between 2018 and 2021). Receptor libraries were prepared by multiplex PCR. These reads were obtained on an Illumina HiSeq 2000. Amplification of TCR beta CDR3 regions was carried out from RNA transcripts. The first round of RT-PCR for the TCR CDR3 was performed with the HTBI primer set and the Qiagen OneStep RT-PCR kit. TCRdb reworked the public reads: Q25 trimming with fastp, MiXCR clone assembly, productive beta chains retained. Each CDR3 protein gets just one entry, which takes the most common genes and DNA from the rows behind it. Present in this sample are 550,000 to 700,000 distinct CDR3 sequences, around 46% of which were seen just once. The top ten hold roughly 19% of the sample. What was sequenced was peripheral blood or thyroid tissue (not recorded which). Receptor source: an adult woman with Graves' disease, either hyperthyroidism or ophthalmopathy (not recorded which).

The rearrangement joins TRBV10-1 to TRBJ2-7, with TRBD1 identical over 9 bases. The CDR3 loop spans 16 amino acids. Germline CDR1 is WNHNN and CDR2 is SYGVQD (reference sequence). V lost 5 bases, J lost 4 bases, and 12 bases stayed unmatched. CDR3 sequence: CASSYNRDRARYEQYF. The CDR3 coding sequence is TGCGCCAGCAGTTACAACCGGGACAGGGCAAGGTACGAGCAGTACTTC.

This clonotype was detected only a few times. The chain carries TRBV24-1 and TRBJ1-2, with 7 bases matching TRBD1. J gave up 1 base and V 5 bases, and 3 bases lay outside the gene matches. The germline CDR1 and CDR2 sequences are KGHDR and SFDVKD. The CDR3 runs to 14 residues. DNA for the CDR3: TGTGCCACCAGTGCCCCAGGGGGTAACTATGGCTACACCTTC. Its protein is CATSAPGGNYGYTF.

The chain combines TRBV9 with TRBJ1-6; the match to TRBD1 covers 8 bases. The CDR3 is made up of 14 amino acids. Germline V gives CDR1 SGDLS, CDR2 YYNGEE. Trimming cost V 5 bases and J 8 bases; bases outside gene matches: 6. The CDR3 protein is CASSPGQVDSPLHF. The CDR3 bases are TGTGCCAGCAGTCCGGGACAGGTGGATTCACCCCTCCACTTT. The whole variable domain, filled in from reference TRBV9 and TRBJ1-6, reads DSGVTQTPKHLITATGQRVTLRCSPRSGDLSVYWYQQSLDQGLQFLIQYYNGEERAKGNILERFSAQQFPDLHSELNLSSLELGDSALYFCASSPGQVDSPLHFGNGTRLTVT.

This clonotype has a count of ten or more. V usage is TRBV11-2 and J usage is TRBJ2-7; D possibly corresponds to TRBD1 (5 bases). CDR3 length equals 17 residues. V gave up 2 bases and J gave up 2 bases, with 19 bases separating them. The germline V gene encodes CDR1 SGHAT and CDR2 FQNNGV. CDR3 region: CASSLSLRRASAYEQYF. Here the CDR3 DNA reads TGTGCCAGCAGCTTAAGTTTGCGCAGGGCCTCCGCCTACGAGCAGTACTTC.

This chain links TRBV3-1 with TRBJ2-7, with D unresolved. The CDR3 is made up of 15 amino acids. Germline CDR1 is LGHDT and CDR2 is YNNKEL (reference sequence). The V gene lost 1 base and the J gene lost 3 bases, with 13 bases spanning the gap. CDR3 sequence (DNA): TGTGCCAGCAGCCAAGTCCTCGCCTTATTCTACGAGCAGTACTTC. Translation gives CASSQVLALFYEQYF.

This clonotype has a count of ten or more. This rearrangement joins TRBV28 to TRBJ1-2; D gene ambiguous. The CDR3 sequence is 12 residues long. Trimming stripped 4 bases from V and 7 bases from J, with 10 bases between. Germline V gene sequence: CDR1 MDHEN, CDR2 SYDVKM. The CDR3 DNA is TGTGCCAGCAGTTCCCTTAACCGTGGCTACACCTTC. It specifies CASSSLNRGYTF.

This clonotype showed up just once. One end of the junction does not line up with germline, which may come from a read error. The chain joins TRBV13 to TRBJ2-7; D may be TRBD2 (5 bases). From germline, CDR1 is PRHDT and CDR2 FYEKMQ (reference sequence). CDR3 size: 9 residues. The CDR3, as DNA: TGTGCCAGCAGCTTAGAGGAGGACTTC. It codes for CASSLEEDF.

The rearrangement joins TRBV25-1 to TRBJ1-2, with D perhaps matching TRBD1 (5 bases). The V end was cut by 0 bases, the J end by 4 bases, with 15 bases between. This CDR3 region has 16 residues. Per the germline V gene, CDR1 is MGHDK and CDR2 is SYGVNS. CDR3: CASSEYLWGRGYGYTF. For the CDR3, the DNA is TGTGCCAGCAGTGAATATTTGTGGGGCCGGGGCTATGGCTACACCTTC.

This clonotype has ten or more counts. This sequence joins TRBV20-1 and TRBJ2-6; 7 bases map to TRBD1. The CDR3 is 18 residues long. The junction had 15 bases not matched to a gene; V was cut back by 6 bases and J by 1 base. Germline CDR1 DFQATT, CDR2 SNEGSKA (reference sequence). The CDR3 DNA reads TGCAGTGCCCTCACCCAGGGACAGACCAAGTCTGGGGCCAACGTCCTGACTTTC. This sequence encodes CSALTQGQTKSGANVLTF.

This clonotype has a count of ten or more. This chain connects TRBV7-9 to TRBJ2-7; 7 bases agree with TRBD1. The CDR3 is made up of 15 amino acids. The ends lost 4 bases at V and 3 bases at J; junction bases unmatched: 9. The germline gives CDR1 SEHNR, CDR2 FQNEAQ (reference sequence). CDR3 amino acids: CASSSKTGRIYEQYF. Written as DNA, the CDR3 is TGTGCCAGCAGCTCGAAGACAGGGCGGATCTACGAGCAGTACTTC.

The J gene is TRBJ1-6, the V gene TRBV14, with TRBD1 matching over 10 bases. V gave up 0 bases and J gave up 7 bases; unmatched junction bases: 0. The CDR3 contains 15 residues. Germline assignment: CDR1 SGHDN and CDR2 FVKESK. CDR3 nucleotides: TGTGCCAGCAGCCAAGAGACAGGGGGCAATTCACCCCTCCACTTT. Encoded protein: CASSQETGGNSPLHF.

This clonotype has at least ten counts. The chain has TRBV7-2 and TRBJ1-1, with a weak D call TRBD1 (5 bases). V gave up 6 bases and J gave up 10 bases, with 15 bases separating them. This CDR3 has 12 residues. Germline lookup yields CDR1 SGHTA and CDR2 FQGNSA. CDR3: CASSLQGLRAFF. The CDR3 DNA reads TGTGCCAGCAGTCTTCAGGGCTTGAGAGCTTTCTTT.

In regard to this clonotype: The conserved phenylalanine or tryptophan normally closing the CDR3 is absent here, so this likely arose from a read error. No DNA is shown, since the ends of the CDR3 on it are uncertain; the CDR3 is the one TCRdb lists. The J gene is TRBJ1-4, the V gene TRBV15; the table's D call, TRBD1, was not checked against the DNA. The CDR3 region is 11 residues in length, termini included. In germline, CDR1 is LNHNV, CDR2 YYDKDF (reference sequence). This CDR3 reads CATSRNRQGSY.

The V and J genes are TRBV7-9 and TRBJ2-7; no definite D call. The V end lost 3 bases, the J end lost 1 base, and 10 bases lay between the germline ends. Germline CDR1 reads SEHNR; CDR2 reads FQNEAQ (reference sequence). CDR3 size: 14 residues. CDR3 sequence reads: CASSFRADSYEQYF. DNA of the CDR3: TGTGCCAGCAGCTTCCGGGCCGATTCCTACGAGCAGTACTTC.

The sample holds a few counts of this clonotype. The chain combines TRBV11-2 with TRBJ2-3, with D possibly being TRBD1 (6 bases). In germline, CDR1 is SGHAT, CDR2 FQNNGV. V was trimmed by 5 bases and J by 6 bases, leaving 18 bases between them. This CDR3 spans 15 amino acids. The CDR3, as DNA: TGTGCCAGCAGCCTGGGAGCAGGGGATATTGATACGCAGTATTTT. Amino acid sequence: CASSLGAGDIDTQYF. The entire variable domain, with the rest obtained from reference TRBV11-2 and TRBJ2-3, is as follows: EAGVAQSPRYKIIEKRQSVAFWCNPISGHATLYWYQQILGQGPKLLIQFQNNGVVDDSQLPKDRFSAERLKGVDSTLKIQPAKLEDSAVYLCASSLGAGDIDTQYFGPGTRLTVL.